Listed here are 25 T cell receptor beta chains from one sample, sequenced in a study of blood T cell repertoires in COVID-19. Some clones are missing from TCRdb's copy, which holds only in-frame ones; the method was immunoSEQ multiplex PCR. Found here are hundreds of thousands of clones, approximately 89% of them singletons; the top ten hold just under 7%. Sequenced material: peripheral blood. The receptors come from a woman in her 30s who had recovered from COVID-19.

A single count supports this clone. The chain joins TRBV10-3 to TRBJ2-7; D call uncertain. Trimming removed 1 base at V and 1 base at J, with 8 bases between. Per germline, CDR1 ENHRY and CDR2 SYGVKD. The CDR3 has 14 residues. The chain's CDR3 is CAISEFEFSYEQYF. For the CDR3, the DNA is TGTGCCATCAGTGAGTTTGAGTTTTCCTACGAGCAGTACTTC.

The chain combines TRBV19 with TRBJ2-3, with 7 bases aligning to TRBD1. With 7 bases clipped from V and 1 base from J, the junction kept 8 bases outside the gene matches. The germline V gene encodes CDR1 LNHDA and CDR2 SQIVND (reference sequence). The CDR3 is made up of 15 amino acids. This CDR3 reads CASNPLGGGTDTQYF. As DNA, the CDR3 is TGTGCCAGTAACCCGTTAGGGGGCGGCACAGATACGCAGTATTTT.

The rearrangement links TRBV2 to TRBJ1-6; no firm D call. CDR1 is SNHLY, CDR2 FYNNEI, per germline. V was pared by 7 bases and J by 10 bases, with 17 bases between. This CDR3 contains 14 residues. CDR3 DNA: TGTGCCAGCAAGGCAGTCCTGGGAGGGTCACCCCTCCACTTT. Amino acids: CASKAVLGGSPLHF.

This chain links TRBV28 with TRBJ1-2; 9 nucleotides line up with TRBD1. Germline CDR1 is MDHEN and CDR2 is SYDVKM. CDR3 size: 16 residues. Trimming took 5 bases from V and 9 from J; bases not matched to a gene: 16. DNA of the CDR3: TGTGCCAGCAGTCCCCTAGGACAGGGGCAAAGGGTTAGCTACACCTTC. It codes for CASSPLGQGQRVSYTF.

This clone was seen once. The chain carries TRBV6-1 and TRBJ2-2, with D possibly being TRBD1 (6 bases). Germline V gene lookup returns CDR1 MNHNS and CDR2 SASEGT. The CDR3 spans 13 residues. V was clipped by 3 bases and J by 7 bases, with 9 bases between them. DNA for the CDR3: TGTGCCAGCAGTGACAGGGGCGGCGGGGAGCTGTTTTTT. Translated, it gives CASSDRGGGELFF.

The chain links TRBV30 to TRBJ2-7, with D unresolved. The V gene's germline CDR1 is GTSNPN and CDR2 SVGIG (reference sequence). The V end was cut by 4 bases, the J end by 3 bases, with 10 bases between. The CDR3 spans 12 residues. CDR3 sequence reads: CAWTVGGYEQYF. The CDR3 DNA reads as TGTGCCTGGACCGTCGGCGGCTACGAGCAGTACTTC.

J is TRBJ1-2 and V is TRBV3-1 (or the pseudogene TRBV3-2); TRBD1 matches 8 bases. This CDR3 spans 18 amino acids. The germline V gene has CDR1 LGHDT and CDR2 YNNKEL (reference sequence). V was clipped by 0 bases and J by 5 bases; unmatched bases: 14. The CDR3 DNA follows: TGTGCCAGCAGCCAAGAAGGGGGCTGGGGACAGGATCTGTATGGCTACACCTTC. This gives the protein CASSQEGGWGQDLYGYTF.

V gene TRBV5-1 combines with J gene TRBJ2-2; no clear D gene. The CDR3 sequence is 13 residues long. V was pared by 4 bases and J by 3 bases, with 7 bases between. Germline assignment: CDR1 SGHRS and CDR2 YFSETQ. CDR3: CASSKQDTGELFF. In DNA form, the CDR3 reads TGCGCCAGCAGCAAGCAGGACACCGGGGAGCTGTTTTTT.

This chain connects TRBV5-1 to TRBJ2-5, with TRBD1 as a possible D gene (7 bases). The V end was cut by 6 bases, the J end by 1 base, with 16 bases between. The CDR3 has 15 residues. The germline V gene encodes CDR1 SGHRS and CDR2 YFSETQ. The CDR3, as DNA: TGCGCCAGCACCCCGGCGGGACAGCTCCAAGAGACCCAGTACTTC. It codes for CASTPAGQLQETQYF.

The chain carries TRBV10-3 and TRBJ2-4, with 11 bases identical to TRBD2. The CDR3 spans 14 residues. Germline CDR1 and CDR2: ENHRY and SYGVKD. Germline trimming cut 8 bases from V and 4 bases from J; bases unmatched to any gene: 4. For the CDR3, the DNA is TGTGCCATCGCTAGCGGGGGGCAAAAAAACATTCAGTACTTC. It encodes CAIASGGQKNIQYF.

In nucleotides, the CDR3 is TGTGCCAGCAGTTTAACAGTCCATAGCGGGGCCCAGCATTTT. This gives the protein CASSLTVHSGAQHF. This rearrangement joins TRBV28 to TRBJ1-5; D remains ambiguous. CDR3 length equals 14 residues. V shed 2 bases and J shed 11 bases, with 16 bases lying between them. Germline loops: CDR1 MDHEN, CDR2 SYDVKM.

This clone showed up just once. The chain links TRBV5-6 to TRBJ1-1, with D unclear. Trimming pared 1 base from V and 0 bases from J, leaving 7 bases between. Germline CDR1 reads SGHDT; CDR2 reads YYEEEE. The CDR3 covers 14 residues. CDR3 sequence (DNA): TGTGCCAGCAGCTTGCCAGACATGAACACTGAAGCTTTCTTT. This encodes CASSLPDMNTEAFF.

The J gene is TRBJ2-7, the V gene TRBV28; TRBD1 aligns across 10 bases. Germline values: CDR1 MDHEN, CDR2 SYDVKM. The CDR3 sequence is 14 residues long. V gave up 3 bases and J gave up 3 bases; unmatched junction bases: 2. CDR3 sequence reads: CASSFRDRGYEQYF. The DNA of the CDR3 is TGTGCCAGCAGTTTTAGGGACAGGGGCTACGAGCAGTACTTC.

The V call is TRBV2, the J call TRBJ2-7, with a weak D call TRBD2 (5 bases). CDR1 and CDR2 from the germline V gene are SNHLY and FYNNEI. This CDR3 spans 14 amino acids. The ends were cut back, 8 bases at V and 5 bases at J, with 19 bases in the middle. DNA for the CDR3: TGTGCCAGCTTTCAAATTCCGGACGGGGACGAGCAGTACTTC. This codes for CASFQIPDGDEQYF.

The chain links TRBV5-8 to TRBJ2-3; no definite D call. Germline assignment: CDR1 SGHTS and CDR2 YDEGEE. The CDR3 has 15 amino acids. Trimming shortened V by 0 bases and J by 3 bases, and 11 bases separated the two germline ends. CDR3 sequence reads: CASSLGYLSTDTQYF. Written as DNA, the CDR3 is TGTGCCAGCAGCTTGGGCTATTTGAGTACAGATACGCAGTATTTT.

The chain combines TRBV5-8 with TRBJ1-1; TRBD1 matches at 9 bases. V trimming: 3 bases; J trimming: 4 bases; junction bases outside the gene matches: 22. Germline V gene sequence: CDR1 SGHTS, CDR2 YDEGEE. The length of the CDR3 is 20 residues. CDR3 bases: TGTGCCAGCAGCTGGGACCCCACCACAATTCGGGGACAGGGTTTCACTGAAGCTTTCTTT. This translates into CASSWDPTTIRGQGFTEAFF.

The rearrangement joins TRBV28 to TRBJ1-2; TRBD1 might be the D (6 bases). The CDR3 consists of 14 residues. V was shortened by 3 bases and J by 6 bases, with 14 bases between the two germline ends. Germline V CDR1 and CDR2: MDHEN, SYDVKM. DNA of the CDR3: TGTGCCAGCAGTTTGCCGGACAGAGGGGATGGCTACACCTTC. This codes for CASSLPDRGDGYTF.

The chain combines TRBV19 with TRBJ1-5, with 11 bases fitting TRBD1. CDR3 length equals 18 residues. Per the germline V gene, CDR1 is LNHDA and CDR2 is SQIVND (reference sequence). The V and J ends lost 6 bases and 6 bases, in that order; junction bases with no gene match: 16. CDR3 nucleotide sequence: TGTGCCAGTAGCGGACAGGGGGCAAAAGTCCTGGCTTTTCAGCCCCAGCATTTT. It specifies CASSGQGAKVLAFQPQHF.

The CDR3 DNA reads TGTGCCATCAGTGACAGGCTGGGGGGGAACACTGAAGCTTTCTTT. This codes for CAISDRLGGNTEAFF. The chain recombines TRBV10-3 with TRBJ1-1, with a possible D match to TRBD1 (5 bases). In germline, CDR1 is ENHRY, CDR2 SYGVKD. Between the trimmed V and J ends, which lost 3 bases and 1 base, there was a span of 12 bases. The CDR3 length is 15 residues.

This chain links TRBV7-2 with TRBJ2-2; 9 bases map to TRBD2. The CDR3 is 16 residues long. Per the germline V gene, CDR1 is SGHTA and CDR2 is FQGNSA. Germline trimming cut 5 bases from V and 6 bases from J; bases unmatched to any gene: 10. The CDR3 bases are TGTGCCAGCAGCCCCGCGGGGGGGCATCTGGCCGGGGAGCTGTTTTTT. Translation gives CASSPAGGHLAGELFF.

This clone occurred a few times. The genes are TRBV6-5 and TRBJ2-7, with 9 bases lining up with TRBD2. CDR1 MNHEY and CDR2 SVGAGI come from the germline V gene. This CDR3 has 14 amino acids. Trimming took 6 bases from V and 5 from J; bases not matched to a gene: 8. The DNA of the CDR3 is TGTGCCAGCAGGCCCGGGACTAGCATCCACGAGCAGTACTTC. This translates into CASRPGTSIHEQYF.

V usage is TRBV7-2 and J usage is TRBJ1-2, with D possibly matching TRBD1 (5 bases). Looked up from germline, CDR1 is SGHTA and CDR2 is FQGNSA. Trimming left V 1 base short and J 7 bases short, with 16 bases between. This CDR3 has 15 amino acids. The CDR3 DNA reads TGTGCCAGCAGCTTAGAAATAGGGGCTCGGCTTGGCTACACCTTC. Translating gives CASSLEIGARLGYTF.

The J gene is TRBJ2-7, the V gene TRBV4-2; the D gene is possibly TRBD1 (6 bases). The CDR3 runs 14 residues. CDR1 is LGHNA, CDR2 YNFKEQ, per germline. V was cut by 0 bases and J by 5 bases, with 11 bases left in between. CDR3 DNA sequence: TGTGCCAGCAGCCAAGATTTCAGGGGCAACGAGCAGTACTTC. Translation gives CASSQDFRGNEQYF.

CDR3 amino acids: CASSLEGGVQAFF. The CDR3, as DNA: TGCGCCAGCAGCTTGGAGGGCGGGGTGCAAGCTTTCTTT. The chain combines TRBV5-1 with TRBJ1-1; D is unclear. The V gene lost 0 bases and the J gene lost 9 bases, with 12 bases spanning the gap. The germline gives CDR1 SGHRS, CDR2 YFSETQ. This CDR3 has 13 residues.

This clone was seen just once. The chain combines TRBV2 with TRBJ1-3, with 7 bases identical to TRBD1. CDR3 length: 12 residues. Unmatched junction bases numbered 2, after V lost 9 bases and J lost 3 bases. Germline CDR1 reads SNHLY; CDR2 reads FYNNEI. DNA for the CDR3: TGTGCCAGGGGGACAGATGGAAACACCATATATTTT. Residues: CARGTDGNTIYF.